This note documents a single TCR beta chain sequence. This record comes from a study of blood T cell repertoires in COVID-19. Clones were read by immunoSEQ multiplex PCR, and TCRdb kept only the in-frame ones, dropping some. The data hold around 130,000 clones, with 75% to 90% observed a single time. Trimming shortened V by 1 base and J by 4 bases, and 13 bases separated the two germline ends. Per the germline V gene, CDR1 is SGHAT and CDR2 is FQNNGV. This CDR3 has 15 amino acids. J is TRBJ1-2 and V is TRBV11-2, with D possibly being TRBD1 (6 bases). The material sequenced was peripheral blood. The source of this sequence is a man in his fifties or sixties with active or convalescent COVID-19. The CDR3 sequence is CASSLGRQARYGYTF. The CDR3 nucleotides read TGTGCCAGCAGCTTAGGAAGACAGGCGCGCTATGGCTACACCTTC.